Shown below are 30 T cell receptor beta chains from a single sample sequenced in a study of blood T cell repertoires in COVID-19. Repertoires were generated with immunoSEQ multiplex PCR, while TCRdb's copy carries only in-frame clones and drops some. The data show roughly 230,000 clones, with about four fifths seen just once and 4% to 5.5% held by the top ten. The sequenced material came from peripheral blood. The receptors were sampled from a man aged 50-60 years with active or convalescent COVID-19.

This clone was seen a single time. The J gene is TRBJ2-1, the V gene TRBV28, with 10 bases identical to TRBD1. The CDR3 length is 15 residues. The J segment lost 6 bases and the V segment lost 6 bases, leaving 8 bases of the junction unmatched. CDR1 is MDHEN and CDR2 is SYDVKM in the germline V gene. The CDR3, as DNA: TGTGCCAGCAGACCCGGGACAGGGGCGGTCAATGAGCAGTTCTTC. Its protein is CASRPGTGAVNEQFF.

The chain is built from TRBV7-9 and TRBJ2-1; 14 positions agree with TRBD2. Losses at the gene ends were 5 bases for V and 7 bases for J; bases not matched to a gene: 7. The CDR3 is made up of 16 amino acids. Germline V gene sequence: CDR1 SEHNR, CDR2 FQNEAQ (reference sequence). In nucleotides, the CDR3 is TGTGCCAGCAGCCCGCCCGGACTAGCGGGGGGTAATGAGCAGTTCTTC. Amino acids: CASSPPGLAGGNEQFF.

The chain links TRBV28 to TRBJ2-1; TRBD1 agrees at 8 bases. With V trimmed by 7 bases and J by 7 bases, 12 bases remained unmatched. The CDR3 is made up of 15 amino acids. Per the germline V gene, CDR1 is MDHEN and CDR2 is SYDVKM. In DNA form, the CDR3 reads TGTGCCAGCACCCCTCGGGCAGGGGGCATGAATGAGCAGTTCTTC. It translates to CASTPRAGGMNEQFF.

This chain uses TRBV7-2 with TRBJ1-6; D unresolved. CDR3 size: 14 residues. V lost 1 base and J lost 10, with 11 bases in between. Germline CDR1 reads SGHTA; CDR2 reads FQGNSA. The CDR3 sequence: CASSLVGEGSPLHF. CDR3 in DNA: TGTGCCAGCAGCTTAGTCGGGGAAGGCTCACCCCTCCACTTT.

CDR3 nucleotides: TGTGCCAGCAGCTTAGATCGGGCGGCGGGGATCTCTGGAAACACCATATATTTT. Translation: CASSLDRAAGISGNTIYF. The J gene is TRBJ1-3, the V gene TRBV11-2; D is unclear. CDR1 and CDR2 (germline): SGHAT, FQNNGV. The CDR3 loop spans 18 amino acids. V was trimmed by 0 bases and J by 0 bases, leaving 15 bases between them.

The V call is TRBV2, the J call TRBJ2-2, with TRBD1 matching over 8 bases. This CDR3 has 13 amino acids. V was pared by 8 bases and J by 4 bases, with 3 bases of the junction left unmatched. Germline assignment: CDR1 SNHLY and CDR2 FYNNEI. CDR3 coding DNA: TGTGCCAGCGGACAGGGTGGCACCGGGGAGCTGTTTTTT. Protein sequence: CASGQGGTGELFF. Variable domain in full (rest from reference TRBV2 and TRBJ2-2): EPEVTQTPSHQVTQMGQEVILRCVPISNHLYFYWYRQILGQKVEFLVSFYNNEISEKSEIFDDQFSVERPDGSNFTLKIRSTKLEDSAMYFCASGQGGTGELFFGEGSRLTVL.

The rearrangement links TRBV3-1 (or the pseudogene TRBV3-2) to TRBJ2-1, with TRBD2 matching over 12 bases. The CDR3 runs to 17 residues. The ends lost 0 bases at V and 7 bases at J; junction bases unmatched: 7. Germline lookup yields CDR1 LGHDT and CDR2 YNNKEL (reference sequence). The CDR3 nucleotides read TGTGCCAGCAGCCAAGATTGGCTAGCGGGGGGGCGGAATGAGCAGTTCTTC. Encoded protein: CASSQDWLAGGRNEQFF.

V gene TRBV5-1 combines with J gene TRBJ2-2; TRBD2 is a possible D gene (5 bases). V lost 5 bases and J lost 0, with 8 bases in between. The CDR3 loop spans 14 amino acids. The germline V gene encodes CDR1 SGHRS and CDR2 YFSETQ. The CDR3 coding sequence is TGCGCCAGCAGTGAGGGCTCGAACACCGGGGAGCTGTTTTTT. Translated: CASSEGSNTGELFF.

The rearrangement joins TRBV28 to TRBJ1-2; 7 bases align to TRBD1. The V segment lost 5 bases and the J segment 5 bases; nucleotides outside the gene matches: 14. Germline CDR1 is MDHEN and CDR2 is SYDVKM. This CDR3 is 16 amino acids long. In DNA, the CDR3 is TGTGCCAGCAGTCCTGACAGGGCCCTCACGAGGTATGGCTACACCTTC. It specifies CASSPDRALTRYGYTF.

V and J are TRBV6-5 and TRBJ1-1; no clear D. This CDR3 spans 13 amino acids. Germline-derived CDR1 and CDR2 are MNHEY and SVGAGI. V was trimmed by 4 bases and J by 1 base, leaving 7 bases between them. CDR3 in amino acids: CASSSRGNTEAFF. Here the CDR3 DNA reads TGTGCCAGCAGTTCAAGAGGGAACACTGAAGCTTTCTTT.

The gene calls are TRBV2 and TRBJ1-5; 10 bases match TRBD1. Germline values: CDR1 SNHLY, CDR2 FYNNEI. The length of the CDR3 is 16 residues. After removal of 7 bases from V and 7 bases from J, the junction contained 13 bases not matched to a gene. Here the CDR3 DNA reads TGTGCCAGCATCCTTGACAGGGGGCGAGTGTACCAGCCCCAGCATTTT. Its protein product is CASILDRGRVYQPQHF.

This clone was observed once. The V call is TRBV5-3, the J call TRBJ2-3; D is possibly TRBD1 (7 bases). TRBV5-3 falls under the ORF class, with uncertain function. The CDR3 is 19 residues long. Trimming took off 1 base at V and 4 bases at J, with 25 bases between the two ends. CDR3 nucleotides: TGTGCCAGAAGCTTGCCCAGGGGGTGGGAGGTCTTTGGGGCAGATACGCAGTATTTT. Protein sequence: CARSLPRGWEVFGADTQYF.

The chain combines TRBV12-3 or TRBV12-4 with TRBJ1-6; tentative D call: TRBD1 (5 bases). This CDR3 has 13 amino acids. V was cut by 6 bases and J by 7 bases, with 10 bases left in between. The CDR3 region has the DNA TGTGCCAGCAGGGCAGCAGGGAATTCACCCCTCCACTTT. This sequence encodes CASRAAGNSPLHF.

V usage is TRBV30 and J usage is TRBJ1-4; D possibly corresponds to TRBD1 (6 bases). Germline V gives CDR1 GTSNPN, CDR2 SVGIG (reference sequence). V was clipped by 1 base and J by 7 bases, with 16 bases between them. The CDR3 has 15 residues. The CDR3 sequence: CAWSGGRTEIEKLFF. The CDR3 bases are TGTGCCTGGAGTGGCGGAAGGACAGAAATTGAAAAACTGTTTTTT.

The CDR3 loop reads CASSQDFRQRSTDTQYF. The CDR3 bases are TGTGCCAGCAGCCAAGATTTTCGCCAGCGAAGCACAGATACGCAGTATTTT. The rearrangement links TRBV3-1 (or the pseudogene TRBV3-2) to TRBJ2-3; D uncertain. V was clipped by 0 bases and J by 0 bases, with 13 bases between them. From germline, CDR1 is LGHDT and CDR2 YNNKEL (reference sequence). The CDR3 is 17 amino acids.

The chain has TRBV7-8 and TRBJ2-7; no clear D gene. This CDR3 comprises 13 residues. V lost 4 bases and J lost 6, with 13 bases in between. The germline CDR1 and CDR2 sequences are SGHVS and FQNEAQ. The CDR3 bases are TGTGCCAGCAGCTGGGCTCCGGCCTCCGAGCAGTACTTC. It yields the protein CASSWAPASEQYF. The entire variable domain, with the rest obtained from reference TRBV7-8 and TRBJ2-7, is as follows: GAGVSQSPRYKVAKRGQDVALRCDPISGHVSLFWYQQALGQGPEFLTYFQNEAQLDKSGLPSDRFFAERPEGSVSTLKIQRTQQEDSAVYLCASSWAPASEQYFGPGTRLTVT.

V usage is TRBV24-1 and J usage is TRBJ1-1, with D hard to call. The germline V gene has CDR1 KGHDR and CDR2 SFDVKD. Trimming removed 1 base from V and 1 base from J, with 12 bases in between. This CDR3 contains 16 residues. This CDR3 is CATSDLSLAENTEAFF. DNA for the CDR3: TGTGCCACCAGTGATTTAAGTCTTGCGGAGAACACTGAAGCTTTCTTT.

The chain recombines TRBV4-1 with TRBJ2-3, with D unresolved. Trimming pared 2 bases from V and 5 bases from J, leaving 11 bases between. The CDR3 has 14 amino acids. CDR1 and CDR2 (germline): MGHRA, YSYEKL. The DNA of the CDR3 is TGCGCCAGCAGCCAAAATAGTGTCGGAGATACGCAGTATTTT. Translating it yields CASSQNSVGDTQYF.

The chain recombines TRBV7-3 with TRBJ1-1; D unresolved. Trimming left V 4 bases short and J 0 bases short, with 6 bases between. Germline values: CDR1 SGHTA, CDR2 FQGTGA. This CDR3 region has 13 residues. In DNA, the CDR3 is TGTGCCAGCAGCTCGACATTGAACACTGAAGCTTTCTTT. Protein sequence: CASSSTLNTEAFF.

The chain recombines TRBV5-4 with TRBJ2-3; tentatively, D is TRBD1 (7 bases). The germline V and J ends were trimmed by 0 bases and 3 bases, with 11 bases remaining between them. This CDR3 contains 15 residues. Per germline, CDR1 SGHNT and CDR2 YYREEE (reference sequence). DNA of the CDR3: TGTGCCAGCAGCTTGGAGCAGGGGGGAACAGATACGCAGTATTTT. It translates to CASSLEQGGTDTQYF. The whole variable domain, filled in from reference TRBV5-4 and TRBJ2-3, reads ETGVTQSPTHLIKTRGQQVTLRCSSQSGHNTVSWYQQALGQGPQFIFQYYREEENGRGNFPPRFSGLQFPNYSSELNVNALELDDSALYLCASSLEQGGTDTQYFGPGTRLTVL.

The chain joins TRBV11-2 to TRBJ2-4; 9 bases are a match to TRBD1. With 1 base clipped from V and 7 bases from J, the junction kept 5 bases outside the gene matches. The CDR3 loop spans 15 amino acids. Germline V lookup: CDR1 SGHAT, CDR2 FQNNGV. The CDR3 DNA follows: TGTGCCAGCAGCTTAGGTCCGGGACAGGGCAACATTCAGTACTTC. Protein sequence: CASSLGPGQGNIQYF.

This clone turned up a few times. CDR3 in amino acids: CASSLGPYRGSSYNEQFF. The CDR3 DNA sequence: TGTGCCAGCAGCTTAGGGCCGTACCGGGGGAGCTCCTACAATGAGCAGTTCTTC. This chain connects TRBV7-2 to TRBJ2-1, with a tentative D call TRBD2 (6 bases). Germline values: CDR1 SGHTA, CDR2 FQGNSA. CDR3 size: 18 residues. Trimming took off 1 base at V and 0 bases at J, with 16 bases between the two ends.

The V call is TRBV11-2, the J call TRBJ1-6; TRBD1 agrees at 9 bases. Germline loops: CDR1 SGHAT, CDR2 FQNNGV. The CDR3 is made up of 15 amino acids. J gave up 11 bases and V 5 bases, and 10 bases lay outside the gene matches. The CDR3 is CASSPTGTGIAPLHF. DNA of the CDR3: TGTGCCAGCAGCCCCACCGGGACAGGGATTGCACCCCTCCACTTT.

The CDR3 region has the DNA TGTGCCAGCACCCCCGGAGGGGGGGGAGGAGTTTATGGCTACACCTTC. This sequence encodes CASTPGGGGGVYGYTF. V gene TRBV5-4 combines with J gene TRBJ1-2; the D gene is possibly TRBD1 (6 bases). The CDR3 sequence is 16 residues long. The germline gives CDR1 SGHNT, CDR2 YYREEE (reference sequence). Deletions cut 6 bases from V and 5 bases from J, with 23 bases between.

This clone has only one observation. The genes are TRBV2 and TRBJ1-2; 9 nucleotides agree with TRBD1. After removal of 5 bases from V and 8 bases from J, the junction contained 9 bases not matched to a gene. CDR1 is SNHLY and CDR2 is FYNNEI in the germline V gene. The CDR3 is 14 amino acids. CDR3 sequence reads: CASSTGDRDFGYTF. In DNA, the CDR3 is TGTGCCAGCAGTACCGGGGACAGGGACTTCGGCTACACCTTC.

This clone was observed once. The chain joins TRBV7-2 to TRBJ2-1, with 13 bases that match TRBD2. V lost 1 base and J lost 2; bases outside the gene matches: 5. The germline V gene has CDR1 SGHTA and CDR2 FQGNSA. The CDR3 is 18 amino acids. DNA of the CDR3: TGTGCCAGCAGCTTAGGACTAGCGGGGGGAAGGACCTACAATGAGCAGTTCTTC. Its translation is CASSLGLAGGRTYNEQFF.

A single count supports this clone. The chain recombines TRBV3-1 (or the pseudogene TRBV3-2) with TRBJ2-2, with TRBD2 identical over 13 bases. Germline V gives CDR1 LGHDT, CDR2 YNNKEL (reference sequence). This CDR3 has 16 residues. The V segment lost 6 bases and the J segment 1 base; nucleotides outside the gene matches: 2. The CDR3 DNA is TGTGCCAGCAGTCGGACTAGCGGGGGGAACACCGGGGAGCTGTTTTTT. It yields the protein CASSRTSGGNTGELFF.

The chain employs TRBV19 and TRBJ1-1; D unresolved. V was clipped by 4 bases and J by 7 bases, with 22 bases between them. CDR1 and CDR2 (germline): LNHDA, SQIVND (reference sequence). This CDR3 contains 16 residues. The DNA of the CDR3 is TGTGCCAGTAGTACAAACCTCCTGCGGAGTGGTCTTGAAGCTTTCTTT. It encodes CASSTNLLRSGLEAFF.

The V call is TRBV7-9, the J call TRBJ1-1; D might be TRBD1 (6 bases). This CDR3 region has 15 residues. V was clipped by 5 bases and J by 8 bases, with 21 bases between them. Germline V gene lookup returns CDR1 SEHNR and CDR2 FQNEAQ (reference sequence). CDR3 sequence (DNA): TGTGCCAGCAGCAAATTCAGCGACAGGAACCCAGAAGCTTTCTTT. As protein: CASSKFSDRNPEAFF.

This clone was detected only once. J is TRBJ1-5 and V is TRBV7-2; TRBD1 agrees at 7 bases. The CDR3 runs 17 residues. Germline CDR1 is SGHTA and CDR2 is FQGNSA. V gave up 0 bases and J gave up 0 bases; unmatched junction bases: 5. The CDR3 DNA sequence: TGTGCCAGCAGCTTAGCCGGGACAGTAATTAGCAATCAGCCCCAGCATTTT. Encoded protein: CASSLAGTVISNQPQHF.